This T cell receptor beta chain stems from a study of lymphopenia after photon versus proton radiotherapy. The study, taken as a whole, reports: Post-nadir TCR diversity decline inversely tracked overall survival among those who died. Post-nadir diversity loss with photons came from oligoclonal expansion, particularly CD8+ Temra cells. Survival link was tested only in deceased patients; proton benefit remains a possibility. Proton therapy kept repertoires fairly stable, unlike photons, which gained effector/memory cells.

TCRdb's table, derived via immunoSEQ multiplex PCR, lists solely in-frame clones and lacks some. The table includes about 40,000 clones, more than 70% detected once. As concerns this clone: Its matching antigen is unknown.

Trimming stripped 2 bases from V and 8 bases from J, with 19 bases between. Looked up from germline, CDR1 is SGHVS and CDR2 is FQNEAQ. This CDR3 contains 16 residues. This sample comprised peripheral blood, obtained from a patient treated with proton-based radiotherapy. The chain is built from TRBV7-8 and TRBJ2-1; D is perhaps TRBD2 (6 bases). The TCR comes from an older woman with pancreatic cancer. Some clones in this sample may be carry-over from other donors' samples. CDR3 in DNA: TGTGCCAGCAGCTTATCAGATACGGGAGCCGGCGATGAGCAGTTCTTC. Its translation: CASSLSDTGAGDEQFF. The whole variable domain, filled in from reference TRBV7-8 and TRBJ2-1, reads GAGVSQSPRYKVAKRGQDVALRCDPISGHVSLFWYQQALGQGPEFLTYFQNEAQLDKSGLPSDRFFAERPEGSVSTLKIQRTQQEDSAVYLCASSLSDTGAGDEQFFGPGTRLTVL.